Below, 5 T cell receptor beta chains from the same sample are listed, as sequenced in a study of cytomegalovirus exposure and HLA in healthy donors. Primers: 60 Vbeta forward and 13 Jbeta reverse. Only in-frame clones appear in the TCRdb table, and some are missing; sequencing was by immunoSEQ multiplex PCR. Of approximately 170,000 clones in the sample, more than 65% are singletons; the top ten hold about 1.5%. The source material was PBMCs. All receptors derive from a male donor in good health and CMV-seronegative.

V gene TRBV25-1 combines with J gene TRBJ1-1; the match to TRBD1 covers 9 bases. V gave up 5 bases and J gave up 6 bases; unmatched junction bases: 13. The CDR3 runs to 16 residues. Per the germline V gene, CDR1 is MGHDK and CDR2 is SYGVNS. The CDR3 sequence is CASSSPGQGFLAEAFF. CDR3 in DNA: TGTGCCAGCAGTTCACCGGGACAGGGTTTTTTAGCTGAAGCTTTCTTT.

The J gene is TRBJ2-5, the V gene TRBV11-2; D ambiguous. V lost 0 bases and J lost 5, with 7 bases in between. Germline V gives CDR1 SGHAT, CDR2 FQNNGV. The CDR3 totals 13 residues. The CDR3 DNA sequence: TGTGCCAGCAGCTTAGAACCTCGGGAGACCCAGTACTTC. Encoded protein: CASSLEPRETQYF.

The chain has TRBV5-8 and TRBJ2-1, with D perhaps matching TRBD1 (6 bases). Trimming pared 2 bases from V and 0 bases from J, leaving 18 bases between. The CDR3 totals 18 residues. The germline gives CDR1 SGHTS, CDR2 YDEGEE. The CDR3 nucleotides read TGTGCCAGCAGCTTACACCTCACAGGGCCGAGCTCCTACAATGAGCAGTTCTTC. This translates into CASSLHLTGPSSYNEQFF.

The chain employs TRBV28 and TRBJ1-2; a possible D gene is TRBD1 (6 bases). Germline V CDR1 and CDR2: MDHEN, SYDVKM. This CDR3 has 17 amino acids. V dropped 8 bases and J dropped 0 bases, with 22 bases sitting between them. The CDR3 protein is CASYTPGHRLTNYGYTF. The DNA for the CDR3 is TGTGCCAGCTATACCCCGGGACACCGACTGACTAACTATGGCTACACCTTC.

This clone was counted once. The V and J genes are TRBV7-8 and TRBJ1-5, with a tentative D call TRBD1 (6 bases). Germline V gene data show CDR1 as SGHVS and CDR2 as FQNEAQ. The CDR3 spans 15 residues. V was trimmed by 5 bases and J by 4 bases, leaving 15 bases between them. The CDR3 DNA reads TGTGCCAGCAGCAGGGGGGGGTCCCAGAATCAGCCCCAGCATTTT. Translating it yields CASSRGGSQNQPQHF.